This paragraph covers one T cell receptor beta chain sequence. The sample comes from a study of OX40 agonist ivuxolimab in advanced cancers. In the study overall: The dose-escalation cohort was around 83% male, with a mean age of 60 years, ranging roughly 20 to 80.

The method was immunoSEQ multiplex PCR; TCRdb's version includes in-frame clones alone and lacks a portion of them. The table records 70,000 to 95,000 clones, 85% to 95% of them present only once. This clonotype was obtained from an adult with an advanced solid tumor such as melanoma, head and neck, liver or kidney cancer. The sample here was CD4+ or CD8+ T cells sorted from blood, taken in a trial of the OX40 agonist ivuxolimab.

The DNA of the CDR3 is TGCGCCAGCAGCTTGGCAGCTAATGAGCAGTTCTTC. This codes for CASSLAANEQFF. J is TRBJ2-1 and V is TRBV5-1; D is uncertain. V lost 0 bases to trimming and J lost 7 bases, with 5 bases between them. Germline V gives CDR1 SGHRS, CDR2 YFSETQ. This CDR3 region has 12 residues.